This entry lists 22 T cell receptor beta chains sequenced from one sample in a study of CD8 T cells in cerebrospinal fluid in Alzheimer's disease. TCRdb reanalyzed the 10x single-cell sequencing reads and collapses them to one entry per CDR3 protein, without DNA. The table lists over a thousand distinct CDR3 sequences. The sample was cerebrospinal fluid. The receptors shown here come from a human donor in good health.

Measured by frequency, this clonotype is medium-sized. The rearrangement links TRBV15 to TRBJ2-7; TCRdb outputs TRBD2, but without DNA this stays unchecked. CDR1 and CDR2 from the germline V gene are LNHNV and YYDKDF (reference sequence). The CDR3 loop spans 16 amino acids. CDR3: CATSRGDGRLSYEQYF.

Judged by frequency, this clonotype is medium-sized. The V gene is TRBV3-1, the J gene TRBJ1-2. The CDR3 is 13 residues long. Germline V gene data show CDR1 as LGHDT and CDR2 as YNNKEL (reference sequence). CDR3 amino acids: CASSQDRAGGYTF.

Considering frequency, this clonotype is medium-sized. The chain links TRBV4-3 to TRBJ2-3; TCRdb's assignment of TRBD1 cannot be checked, as there is no DNA. Per the germline V gene, CDR1 is LGHNA and CDR2 is YSLEER. This CDR3 is 16 amino acids long. This CDR3 is CASSQEARGLLDTQYF.

This chain connects TRBV6-5 to TRBJ1-4; the D call of TRBD1 rests on TCRdb alone, since no DNA is present to check it. Germline CDR1 and CDR2: MNHEY and SVGAGI. The CDR3 spans 15 residues. The CDR3 sequence: CASSKGRGPNEKLFF.

This clonotype is identified as large from frequency. The chain links TRBV6-1 to TRBJ1-5. The CDR3 is 12 amino acids. CDR1 MNHNS and CDR2 SASEGT come from the germline V gene. CDR3 loop: CASSEGNQPQHF.

This clonotype is deemed large (0.1 to 1%) by its frequency. The V call is TRBV12-3 or TRBV12-4, the J call TRBJ1-1; TCRdb reports TRBD1, a call that lacks DNA to check it against. The CDR3 loop spans 14 amino acids. Here the CDR3 reads CASSFGQPNTEAFF.

Its frequency marks this clonotype as medium-sized. V usage is TRBV5-1 and J usage is TRBJ2-1. The CDR3 consists of 15 residues. CDR1 is SGHRS, CDR2 YFSETQ, per germline. This chain's CDR3 is CASSFALAGRDEQFF.

Measured by frequency, this clonotype is medium-sized. The chain combines TRBV9 with TRBJ2-5; the TCRdb D gene call, TRBD2, has no DNA to confirm it. Germline-derived CDR1 and CDR2 are SGDLS and YYNGEE. The CDR3 length is 16 residues. The CDR3 loop is CASSVDPLAGSETQYF. The whole variable domain, remainder taken from reference TRBV9 and TRBJ2-5, is DSGVTQTPKHLITATGQRVTLRCSPRSGDLSVYWYQQSLDQGLQFLIQYYNGEERAKGNILERFSAQQFPDLHSELNLSSLELGDSALYFCASSVDPLAGSETQYFGPGTRLLVL.

This clonotype ranks as medium-sized in terms of frequency. This rearrangement joins TRBV11-2 to TRBJ2-2; TCRdb's assignment of TRBD1 cannot be checked, as there is no DNA. Germline V gene data show CDR1 as SGHAT and CDR2 as FQNNGV. This CDR3 spans 18 amino acids. The CDR3: CASSFIPNDRIYTGELFF.

The J gene is TRBJ2-2, the V gene TRBV19; with no DNA, the TCRdb D assignment of TRBD2 cannot be verified. The CDR3 runs 17 residues. Germline lookup yields CDR1 LNHDA and CDR2 SQIVND (reference sequence). CDR3 loop: CASTRGLAGGKTGELFF.

This clonotype is deemed medium-sized (0.01 to 0.1%) by its frequency. V is TRBV27 and J is TRBJ1-2; TCRdb calls TRBD1, which cannot be checked without DNA. CDR1 and CDR2 from the germline V gene are MNHEY and SMNVEV (reference sequence). The CDR3 is made up of 14 amino acids. CDR3 sequence reads: CASSLSTGRGGYTF.

Frequency places this clonotype as medium-sized. V is TRBV18 and J is TRBJ2-7; TCRdb picks TRBD2, but there is no DNA to check that call. Germline CDR1 is KGHSH and CDR2 is LQKENI. The CDR3 loop spans 15 amino acids. The CDR3 protein is CASSPMAGNLREQYF.

This clonotype ranks as medium-sized in terms of frequency. The chain has TRBV7-3 and TRBJ2-1. CDR1 and CDR2 from the germline V gene are SGHTA and FQGTGA. This CDR3 comprises 15 residues. CDR3 in amino acids: CASSPDGGSYNEQFF.

This clonotype counts as large by frequency. The chain links TRBV5-1 to TRBJ1-6; there is no DNA to check the TCRdb D call of TRBD1. CDR3 length: 14 amino acids. The germline V gene encodes CDR1 SGHRS and CDR2 YFSETQ. This chain's CDR3 is CASNQGARNSPLHF.

This clonotype is labeled medium-sized based on frequency. V gene TRBV30 combines with J gene TRBJ2-6. CDR3 length: 13 amino acids. The germline gives CDR1 GTSNPN, CDR2 SVGIG (reference sequence). The CDR3 sequence is CAWTTSGANVLTF.

This clonotype shows up as medium-sized by frequency. The chain has TRBV4-1 and TRBJ2-5; with no DNA, the TCRdb D assignment of TRBD1 cannot be verified. Germline lookup yields CDR1 MGHRA and CDR2 YSYEKL. The CDR3 loop spans 14 amino acids. The CDR3 reads CASSQDWGRETQYF.

According to its frequency, this clonotype is medium-sized (0.01 to 0.1%). This chain uses TRBV6-1 with TRBJ2-7. In germline, CDR1 is MNHNS, CDR2 SASEGT. The CDR3 consists of 14 residues. The CDR3 sequence is CASSEPGPPYEQYF.

This clonotype counts as large by frequency. The rearrangement joins TRBV5-1 to TRBJ2-3. Germline V gene lookup returns CDR1 SGHRS and CDR2 YFSETQ. This CDR3 has 15 amino acids. The CDR3 loop is CASSPRVGSTDTQYF.

Frequency places this clonotype as medium-sized. The CDR3 loop is CSAREIKPGTDNGYTF. The V and J genes are TRBV20-1 and TRBJ1-2; TCRdb indicates TRBD1, and absent DNA this call remains unverified. The CDR3 is 16 residues long. CDR1 DFQATT and CDR2 SNEGSKA come from the germline V gene (reference sequence).

According to its frequency, this clonotype is medium-sized (0.01 to 0.1%). This sequence joins TRBV2 and TRBJ2-2; absent DNA, TCRdb's TRBD1 call cannot be checked. CDR1 is SNHLY and CDR2 is FYNNEI in the germline V gene. The CDR3 spans 15 residues. CDR3: CASTAGGQDTGELFF.

This clonotype is large (0.1 to 1%) by frequency. CDR3 loop: CASGLIQGAGANVLTF. V is TRBV12-5 and J is TRBJ2-6; TCRdb designates TRBD1, a call that cannot be tested without DNA. The germline V gene has CDR1 LGHNT and CDR2 FRNRAP. The CDR3 totals 16 residues.

By frequency, this clonotype is medium-sized. The gene calls are TRBV20-1 and TRBJ2-3; there is no DNA to check the TCRdb D call of TRBD2. CDR3 size: 15 residues. Germline V gene data show CDR1 as DFQATT and CDR2 as SNEGSKA (reference sequence). The CDR3 sequence: CSAIRAGDRTDTQYF.